Shown below are 28 T cell receptor beta chains from a single sample sequenced in a study of Graves' ophthalmopathy and Graves' hyperthyroidism. RNA transcripts were the source from which TCR beta CDR3 regions were amplified. HTBI-primed first-round RT-PCR preceded second-round multiplex PCR. Using its own MiXCR run on the multiplex PCR reads, TCRdb lists one record per CDR3 protein. The sample carries over 150,000 distinct CDR3 sequences, about 40% recorded once. Sample: peripheral blood. The receptors originated from a woman aged 40 to 49 with Graves' ophthalmopathy.

The chain joins TRBV12-3 or TRBV12-4 to TRBJ2-7; TRBD2 aligns across 7 bases. J lost 7 bases, V lost 3 bases, and 6 bases had no gene match. This CDR3 contains 13 residues. The DNA of the CDR3 is TGTGCCAGCAGTTTGGCTTGGGGGGGTGAGCAGTACTTC. This sequence encodes CASSLAWGGEQYF.

This clonotype showed up many times. The junction departs from germline at one end; a sequencing error may be responsible. The chain has TRBV7-7 and TRBJ2-7, with D unclear. CDR1 is SSHAT, CDR2 FNYEAQ, per germline (reference sequence). This CDR3 contains 13 residues. This chain's CDR3 is CASSLEENYEQYF. CDR3 nucleotides: TGTGCTAGCAGCTTAGAAGAGAACTACGAGCAGTACTTC.

This rearrangement joins TRBV7-2 to TRBJ1-5; 8 bases align to TRBD1. The length of the CDR3 is 14 residues. Germline V gene sequence: CDR1 SGHTA, CDR2 FQGNSA. V shed 5 bases, J shed 4 bases, and the junction held 4 bases outside the gene matches. CDR3 amino acids: CASSQDRDNQPQHF. In DNA, the CDR3 is TGTGCCAGCAGCCAGGACAGGGATAATCAGCCCCAGCATTTT.

The table lists this clonotype with a few counts. The genes are TRBV12-5 and TRBJ2-7; 9 bases match TRBD2. Germline CDR1 and CDR2: LGHNT and FRNRAP. Trimming at V came to 6 bases and at J to 0 bases, leaving 6 bases not matched to a gene. The CDR3 length is 15 residues. DNA for the CDR3: TGTGCTAGTGGGGGACTAGCTACTTACTCCTACGAGCAGTACTTC. Translating gives CASGGLATYSYEQYF.

This clonotype was seen many times. The chain carries TRBV4-1 and TRBJ2-5; 8 bases fit TRBD1. Unmatched junction bases numbered 11, after V lost 4 bases and J lost 4 bases. This CDR3 has 16 amino acids. In germline, CDR1 is MGHRA, CDR2 YSYEKL. Written as DNA, the CDR3 is TGCGCCAGCAGCCGCTTTGACAGGGGACCGCGAGAGACCCAGTACTTC. Protein: CASSRFDRGPRETQYF.

This clonotype was counted ten times or more. In DNA, the CDR3 is TGTGCCAGCAGCTCGCAGGGAAACACCATATATTTT. Its translation is CASSSQGNTIYF. This chain links TRBV7-8 with TRBJ1-3, with unresolved D. This CDR3 has 12 amino acids. Trimming left V 4 bases short and J 4 bases short, with 5 bases between. Germline V gene data show CDR1 as SGHVS and CDR2 as FQNEAQ.

At least ten counts were recorded for this clonotype. This sequence joins TRBV27 and TRBJ2-7, with 10 bases identical to TRBD1. V lost 5 bases, J lost 3 bases, and 7 bases stayed unmatched. The CDR3 length is 15 residues. In germline, CDR1 is MNHEY, CDR2 SMNVEV (reference sequence). The CDR3 bases are TGTGCCAGCAGTCGGACCGGGACAGGGGACTACGAGCAGTACTTC. Translation: CASSRTGTGDYEQYF.

V usage is TRBV27 and J usage is TRBJ1-5; TRBD1 agrees at 10 bases. This CDR3 has 14 residues. CDR1 MNHEY and CDR2 SMNVEV come from the germline V gene (reference sequence). Unmatched junction bases numbered 5, after V lost 5 bases and J lost 7 bases. Here the CDR3 DNA reads TGTGCCAGCAGTCCCGGACAGGGGGGCCAGCCCCAGCATTTT. This translates into CASSPGQGGQPQHF.

This clonotype was found many times. This chain joins TRBV12-3 or TRBV12-4 and TRBJ1-1, with D possibly being TRBD1 (6 bases). The germline V and J ends were trimmed by 3 bases and 0 bases, with 8 bases remaining between them. This CDR3 spans 14 amino acids. The CDR3 region is CASSFHRVNTEAFF. The CDR3 DNA reads as TGTGCCAGCAGTTTCCACAGGGTGAACACTGAAGCTTTCTTT.

This sequence joins TRBV19 and TRBJ2-7; D ambiguous. V dropped 1 base and J dropped 2 bases, with 6 bases sitting between them. This CDR3 contains 13 residues. Germline values: CDR1 LNHDA, CDR2 SQIVND (reference sequence). In DNA, the CDR3 is TGTGCCAGTAGTATAGTACCGGCCTACGAGCAGTACTTC. It is translated as CASSIVPAYEQYF.

The chain combines TRBV15 with TRBJ1-1; D gene ambiguous. The CDR3 has 13 residues. V was shortened by 5 bases and J by 12 bases, with 19 bases between the two germline ends. Germline-derived CDR1 and CDR2 are LNHNV and YYDKDF (reference sequence). The CDR3 here is CATSDPSDWRSFF. The CDR3 DNA is TGTGCCACCAGCGACCCGAGTGATTGGCGATCTTTCTTT. Complete variable domain (other parts from reference TRBV15 and TRBJ1-1): DAMVIQNPRYQVTQFGKPVTLSCSQTLNHNVMYWYQQKSSQAPKLLFHYYDKDFNNEADTPDNFQSRRPNTSFCFLDIRSPGLGDTAMYLCATSDPSDWRSFFGQGTRLTVV.

The sample holds many counts of this clonotype. This rearrangement joins TRBV28 to TRBJ2-7, with 8 bases lining up with TRBD1. The CDR3 covers 14 residues. Germline CDR1 reads MDHEN; CDR2 reads SYDVKM. Unmatched junction bases numbered 3, after V lost 4 bases and J lost 1 base. CDR3 in amino acids: CASSSHRGSYEQYF. CDR3 nucleotide sequence: TGTGCCAGCAGTTCACACAGGGGGTCCTACGAGCAGTACTTC.

This clonotype was recorded at least ten times. The V call is TRBV10-2, the J call TRBJ1-5; perhaps TRBD1 as D (6 bases). The CDR3 loop spans 17 amino acids. Germline lookup yields CDR1 WSHSY and CDR2 SAAADI. V dropped 6 bases and J dropped 0 bases, with 18 bases sitting between them. CDR3 region: CASRGASGDYSNQPQHF. CDR3 in DNA: TGCGCCAGCAGGGGGGCGTCAGGCGACTATAGCAATCAGCCCCAGCATTTT.

This clonotype was detected ten times or more. The chain is built from TRBV27 and TRBJ1-2, with a tentative D call TRBD1 (6 bases). Germline CDR1 reads MNHEY; CDR2 reads SMNVEV (reference sequence). The germline V and J ends were trimmed by 9 bases and 4 bases, with 18 bases remaining between them. The CDR3 is 14 residues long. The CDR3 region is CASSERGAFYGYTF. CDR3 DNA: TGTGCCAGTAGTGAGAGGGGGGCTTTCTATGGCTACACCTTC.

V gene TRBV28 combines with J gene TRBJ1-5; a weak D match, TRBD1 (5 bases). This CDR3 has 15 amino acids. Trimming took 7 bases from V and 6 from J, leaving 19 bases between them. CDR1 is MDHEN, CDR2 SYDVKM, per germline. For the CDR3, the DNA is TGTGCCAGCATCACGGGACCCTTTTCGACTCAGCCCCAGCATTTT. Amino acid sequence: CASITGPFSTQPQHF.

This chain uses TRBV10-3 with TRBJ2-5; 9 bases are shared with TRBD2. Germline loops: CDR1 ENHRY, CDR2 SYGVKD. Germline trimming cut 10 bases from V and 6 bases from J; bases unmatched to any gene: 18. The CDR3 spans 16 residues. Written as DNA, the CDR3 is TGTGCCAGCCGCCAGGGTGGCGGGGGGGGCCCAAAGACCCAGTACTTC. Its translation is CASRQGGGGGPKTQYF.

The sample holds many counts of this clonotype. The chain carries TRBV2 and TRBJ2-5; 10 bases map to TRBD2. This CDR3 region has 15 residues. V lost 5 bases, J lost 5 bases, and 8 bases stayed unmatched. CDR1 and CDR2 (germline): SNHLY, FYNNEI. CDR3 region: CASSWPSGSFETQYF. CDR3 sequence (DNA): TGTGCCAGCAGTTGGCCTAGCGGGAGCTTCGAGACCCAGTACTTC. Variable domain in full (rest from reference TRBV2 and TRBJ2-5): EPEVTQTPSHQVTQMGQEVILRCVPISNHLYFYWYRQILGQKVEFLVSFYNNEISEKSEIFDDQFSVERPDGSNFTLKIRSTKLEDSAMYFCASSWPSGSFETQYFGPGTRLLVL.

This clonotype has ten or more counts. This chain joins TRBV12-3 or TRBV12-4 and TRBJ2-5; the D gene is possibly TRBD1 (5 bases). This CDR3 comprises 14 residues. V was shortened by 7 bases and J by 3 bases, with 15 bases between the two germline ends. In DNA, the CDR3 is TGTGCCAGCACCCCCGAAGGCAGGGAAGAGACCCAGTACTTC. Protein product: CASTPEGREETQYF.

This chain uses TRBV27 with TRBJ2-7; no firm D call. V gave up 0 bases and J gave up 3 bases, with 9 bases separating them. The CDR3 runs 14 residues. Per germline, CDR1 MNHEY and CDR2 SMNVEV (reference sequence). The CDR3 DNA reads TGTGCCAGCAGTTTATCAGGAGCCTTCTACGAGCAGTACTTC. Translating gives CASSLSGAFYEQYF.

The rearrangement links TRBV6-2 or TRBV6-3 to TRBJ1-1, with 11 bases that match TRBD1. Trimming removed 5 bases from V and 7 bases from J; junction bases left unmatched: 6. CDR3 size: 14 residues. The V gene's germline CDR1 is MNHEY and CDR2 SVGEGT. DNA of the CDR3: TGTGCCAGCAGTCGGGACAGGGGGATCGGTGAAGCTTTCTTT. Amino acids: CASSRDRGIGEAFF.

In its sample, this clonotype was seen many times. The chain combines TRBV12-5 with TRBJ1-5, with a weak D call TRBD1 (5 bases). Germline V lookup: CDR1 LGHNT, CDR2 FRNRAP. The V end lost 11 bases, the J end lost 0 bases, and 14 bases lay between the germline ends. The CDR3 sequence is 14 residues long. In nucleotides, the CDR3 is TGTGCTTCAACACGGGGCGATAGCAATCAGCCCCAGCATTTT. Amino acid sequence: CASTRGDSNQPQHF. Full variable domain (outside the CDR3, taken from reference TRBV12-5 and TRBJ1-5): DARVTQTPRHKVTEMGQEVTMRCQPILGHNTVFWYRQTMMQGLELLAYFRNRAPLDDSGMPKDRFSAEMPDATLATLKIQPSEPRDSAVYFCASTRGDSNQPQHFGDGTRLSIL.

The rearrangement uses TRBV6-1 and TRBJ2-7; 7 nucleotides line up with TRBD1. The V and J ends lost 6 bases and 3 bases, in that order; junction bases with no gene match: 8. Germline values: CDR1 MNHNS, CDR2 SASEGT. The CDR3 length is 14 residues. The CDR3 DNA reads TGTGCCAGCAGCCCGGGACAGTTAAACTACGAGCAGTACTTC. Amino acid sequence: CASSPGQLNYEQYF.

This clonotype was picked up many times. The chain employs TRBV28 and TRBJ1-5, with a tentative D call TRBD1 (6 bases). The germline V gene has CDR1 MDHEN and CDR2 SYDVKM. The germline V and J ends were trimmed by 6 bases and 7 bases, with 22 bases remaining between them. CDR3 length equals 16 residues. CDR3 residues: CASRAGDFPWMQPQHF. CDR3 nucleotide sequence: TGTGCCAGCAGGGCAGGGGATTTCCCTTGGATGCAGCCCCAGCATTTT.

The rearrangement joins TRBV28 to TRBJ2-7, with 7 bases identical to TRBD1. The CDR3 loop spans 17 amino acids. The V and J ends lost 4 bases and 4 bases, in that order; junction bases with no gene match: 16. The germline V gene has CDR1 MDHEN and CDR2 SYDVKM. The CDR3 DNA follows: TGTGCCAGCAGTTCCCCGCCCGGGACAGACGAGATTTACGAGCAGTACTTC. Encoded protein: CASSSPPGTDEIYEQYF.

CDR3 loop: CASTARGRKNTGELFF. For the CDR3, the DNA is TGTGCCAGCACCGCCCGGGGACGGAAGAACACCGGGGAGCTGTTTTTT. The chain combines TRBV6-2 or TRBV6-3 with TRBJ2-2; D may be TRBD1 or TRBD2 (5 bases each). The length of the CDR3 is 16 residues. Germline CDR1 and CDR2: MNHEY and SVGEGT. Trimming cost V 7 bases and J 1 base, with 16 bases left between them.

This clonotype was detected ten times or more. The gene calls are TRBV6-2 or TRBV6-3 and TRBJ2-7, with 7 bases that match TRBD2. Per germline, CDR1 MNHEY and CDR2 SVGEGT. This CDR3 spans 14 amino acids. J lost 2 bases, V lost 4 bases, and 5 bases had no gene match. Here the CDR3 reads CASSSKRETYEQYF. The CDR3 coding sequence is TGTGCCAGCAGTTCAAAGCGGGAAACCTACGAGCAGTACTTC.

Many counts were recorded for this clonotype. The chain carries TRBV7-2 and TRBJ2-7; TRBD2 matches 11 bases. The trim removed 4 bases at V and 3 bases at J, leaving 5 bases unmatched. CDR1 is SGHTA, CDR2 FQGNSA, per germline. The CDR3 consists of 15 residues. CDR3 sequence: CASSSTSGRYYEQYF. In DNA, the CDR3 is TGTGCCAGCAGCTCCACTAGCGGGAGATACTACGAGCAGTACTTC.

The V gene is TRBV10-3, the J gene TRBJ2-2, with a tentative D call TRBD2 (6 bases). Looked up from germline, CDR1 is ENHRY and CDR2 is SYGVKD. V lost 0 bases, J lost 6 bases, and 8 bases lay in between. The CDR3 has 14 amino acids. CDR3 in DNA: TGTGCCATCAGTGAGTCGGTAGCGGCCGGGGAGCTGTTTTTT. It codes for CAISESVAAGELFF.